This record concerns one T cell receptor (beta chain) sequence. The data were taken from a study of blood T cell repertoires in COVID-19. The wider study: There were acute and convalescent COVID-19 samples, and they came from the United States, Italy and Spain. T cells, B-cell-depleted T cells, or PBMCs supplied cDNA or gDNA.

Between the trimmed V and J ends, which lost 3 bases and 4 bases, there was a span of 13 bases. Germline loops: CDR1 DFQATT, CDR2 SNEGSKA (reference sequence). This CDR3 is built from 14 residues. TCRdb's table, derived via immunoSEQ multiplex PCR, lists solely in-frame clones and lacks some. The top ten clones hold approximately 5% of a sample with about 100,000 clones, roughly 90% of them seen once. The chain has TRBV20-1 and TRBJ1-3, with D perhaps TRBD1 (5 bases). The sequence was collected from a man aged 40-49 years with active or convalescent COVID-19. Sequenced sample: peripheral blood. CDR3: CSASRGHLGNTIYF. DNA of the CDR3: TGCAGTGCTAGTAGAGGACACTTGGGAAACACCATATATTTT.